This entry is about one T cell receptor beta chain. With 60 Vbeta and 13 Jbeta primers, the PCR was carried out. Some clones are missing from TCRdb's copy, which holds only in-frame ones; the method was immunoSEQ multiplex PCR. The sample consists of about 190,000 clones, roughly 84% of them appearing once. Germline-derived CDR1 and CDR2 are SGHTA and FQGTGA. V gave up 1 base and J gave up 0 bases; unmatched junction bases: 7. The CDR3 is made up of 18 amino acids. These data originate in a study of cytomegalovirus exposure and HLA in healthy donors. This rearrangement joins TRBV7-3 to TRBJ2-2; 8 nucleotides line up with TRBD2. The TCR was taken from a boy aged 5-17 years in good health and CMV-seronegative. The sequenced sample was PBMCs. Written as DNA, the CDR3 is TGTGCCAGCAGCTTAAGAGGGACTAGTCTCCCGAACACCGGGGAGCTGTTTTTT. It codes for CASSLRGTSLPNTGELFF.